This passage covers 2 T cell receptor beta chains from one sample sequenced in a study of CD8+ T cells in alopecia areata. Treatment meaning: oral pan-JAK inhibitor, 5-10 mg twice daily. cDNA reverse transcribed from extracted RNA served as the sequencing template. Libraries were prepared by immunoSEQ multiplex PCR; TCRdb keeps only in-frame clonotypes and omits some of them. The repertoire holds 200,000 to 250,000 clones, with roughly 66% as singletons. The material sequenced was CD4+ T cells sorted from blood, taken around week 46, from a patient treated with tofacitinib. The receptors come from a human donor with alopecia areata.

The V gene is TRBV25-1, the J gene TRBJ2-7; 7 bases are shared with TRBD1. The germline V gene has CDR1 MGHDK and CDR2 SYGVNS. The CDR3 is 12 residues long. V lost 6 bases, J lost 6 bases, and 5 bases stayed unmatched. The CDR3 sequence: CASRATGSEQYF. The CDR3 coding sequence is TGTGCCAGCAGGGCGACAGGGTCCGAGCAGTACTTC.

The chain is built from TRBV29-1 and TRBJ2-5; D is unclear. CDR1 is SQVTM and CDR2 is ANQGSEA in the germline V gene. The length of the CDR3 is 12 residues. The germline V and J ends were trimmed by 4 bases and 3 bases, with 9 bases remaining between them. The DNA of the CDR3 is TGCAGCGTTGGCCCGACAAAAGAGACCCAGTACTTC. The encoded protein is CSVGPTKETQYF.